These 27 T cell receptor beta chains originate from one sample sequenced in a study of OX40 agonist ivuxolimab in advanced cancers. TCRdb's copy holds only in-frame clones and misses some; the assay was immunoSEQ multiplex PCR. The sample includes about 51,000 clones, approximately 84% of them seen just once. The source material was CD4+ or CD8+ T cells sorted from blood, sampled in a trial of the OX40 agonist ivuxolimab. These receptors originate from an adult with an advanced solid tumor such as melanoma, head and neck, liver or kidney cancer.

The rearrangement joins TRBV5-4 to TRBJ2-1; D is unresolved. Looked up from germline, CDR1 is SGHNT and CDR2 is YYREEE (reference sequence). There are 13 residues in the CDR3. V was trimmed by 3 bases and J by 8 bases, leaving 12 bases between them. CDR3 in amino acids: CASSSEPADEQFF. The CDR3 DNA follows: TGTGCCAGCAGCTCCGAGCCGGCAGATGAGCAGTTCTTC.

The genes are TRBV5-6 and TRBJ2-5, with D perhaps TRBD2 (6 bases). The germline CDR1 and CDR2 sequences are SGHDT and YYEEEE. V shed 2 bases and J shed 2 bases, with 10 bases lying between them. The CDR3 length is 14 residues. The CDR3 region has the DNA TGTGCCAGCAGCTTCGGACTACAACAAGAGACCCAGTACTTC. Protein: CASSFGLQQETQYF.

The CDR3 DNA is TGTGCCAGTCAACAAGGGCAGGATTTCACTGAAGCTTTCTTT. It encodes CASQQGQDFTEAFF. This chain links TRBV5-4 with TRBJ1-1; D remains unclear. The CDR3 totals 14 residues. Trimming removed 8 bases at V and 4 bases at J, with 18 bases between. The germline V gene encodes CDR1 SGHNT and CDR2 YYREEE (reference sequence).

The V gene is TRBV5-1, the J gene TRBJ2-3; no firm D call. The germline V gene encodes CDR1 SGHRS and CDR2 YFSETQ. This CDR3 is built from 14 residues. Trimming took 0 bases from V and 2 from J, leaving 7 bases between them. This CDR3 reads CASSLELATDTQYF. The CDR3 bases are TGCGCCAGCAGCTTGGAGTTAGCCACAGATACGCAGTATTTT.

This chain connects TRBV7-3 to TRBJ2-7, with a tentative D call TRBD1 (6 bases). The ends were cut back, 5 bases at V and 7 bases at J, with 24 bases in the middle. The CDR3 has 16 amino acids. The germline V gene encodes CDR1 SGHTA and CDR2 FQGTGA. Here the CDR3 DNA reads TGTGCCAGCAGCAACGGGGCGGCGACAGGTCTGGAAGAGCAGTACTTC. Its protein product is CASSNGAATGLEEQYF.

This clone was recorded only once. V gene TRBV9 combines with J gene TRBJ2-5; maybe TRBD2 (5 bases). V was shortened by 4 bases and J by 5 bases, with 21 bases between the two germline ends. The germline gives CDR1 SGDLS, CDR2 YYNGEE. The CDR3 sequence is 16 residues long. CDR3 in DNA: TGTGCCAGCAGCCCAAAGGACTCGTCTTTGGGGGAGACCCAGTACTTC. Its translation: CASSPKDSSLGETQYF.

This chain connects TRBV19 to TRBJ2-1; 7 bases line up with TRBD2. The CDR3 sequence is 17 residues long. V was pared by 1 base and J by 3 bases, with 9 bases of the junction left unmatched. From germline, CDR1 is LNHDA and CDR2 SQIVND (reference sequence). In nucleotides, the CDR3 is TGTGCCAGTAGTATAGCCCCCCCGGGGGGAAGCTACAATGAGCAGTTCTTC. Translated: CASSIAPPGGSYNEQFF.

This clone was seen only once. This chain uses TRBV5-4 with TRBJ2-5, with TRBD1 matching over 7 bases. The trim removed 7 bases at V and 2 bases at J, leaving 8 bases unmatched. CDR1 SGHNT and CDR2 YYREEE come from the germline V gene (reference sequence). This CDR3 has 14 residues. CDR3 sequence reads: CASRTGTEQETQYF. The CDR3 nucleotides read TGTGCCAGCCGCACCGGGACAGAACAAGAGACCCAGTACTTC.

The V call is TRBV7-9, the J call TRBJ2-7; D might be TRBD1 (7 bases). Trimming pared 5 bases from V and 3 bases from J, leaving 14 bases between. This CDR3 has 14 residues. Germline V gene sequence: CDR1 SEHNR, CDR2 FQNEAQ (reference sequence). CDR3: CASSRRDRLYEQYF. In nucleotides, the CDR3 is TGTGCCAGCAGCCGGCGGGACAGACTCTACGAGCAGTACTTC.

V usage is TRBV4-3 and J usage is TRBJ2-3, with D unclear. CDR3 length: 15 residues. CDR1 and CDR2 (germline): LGHNA, YSLEER. V lost 5 bases, J lost 3 bases, and 15 bases lay in between. The CDR3 region has the DNA TGCGCCAGCAGCTCCGGGCCCGGGTGGACAGATACGCAGTATTTT. This translates into CASSSGPGWTDTQYF.

This chain joins TRBV10-3 and TRBJ1-1; D unresolved. CDR3 length: 12 amino acids. V was shortened by 2 bases and J by 4 bases, with 5 bases between the two germline ends. Germline CDR1 reads ENHRY; CDR2 reads SYGVKD. CDR3 residues: CAISESVTEAFF. CDR3 DNA sequence: TGTGCCATCAGTGAGAGTGTCACTGAAGCTTTCTTT.

This rearrangement joins TRBV5-1 to TRBJ2-3; D is undetermined. With 4 bases removed from V and 6 bases from J, the gap between germline ends came to 12 bases. The CDR3 runs 13 residues. Germline V CDR1 and CDR2: SGHRS, YFSETQ. CDR3 loop: CASSGSLSDTQYF. The CDR3 DNA reads as TGCGCCAGCAGCGGCTCCCTGTCGGATACGCAGTATTTT.

The chain has TRBV5-3 and TRBJ1-3, with D unclear. TRBV5-3 is given ORF status, its function remaining uncertain. Trimming took off 6 bases at V and 0 bases at J, with 13 bases between the two ends. CDR3 size: 15 residues. DNA for the CDR3: TGTGCCAGAAAGCCCTCCCGGAGCTCTGGAAACACCATATATTTT. Translation: CARKPSRSSGNTIYF.

The chain joins TRBV6-1 to TRBJ1-2; 7 positions match TRBD1. Trimming cost V 3 bases and J 5 bases; bases outside gene matches: 3. The CDR3 spans 13 residues. In germline, CDR1 is MNHNS, CDR2 SASEGT. CDR3 residues: CASSDRGQYGYTF. In nucleotides, the CDR3 is TGTGCCAGCAGTGACAGGGGACAGTATGGCTACACCTTC.

The chain uses TRBV5-1 and TRBJ1-2; D is unresolved. The CDR3 consists of 13 residues. The germline V gene encodes CDR1 SGHRS and CDR2 YFSETQ. V was clipped by 0 bases and J by 7 bases, with 10 bases between them. The CDR3 protein is CASSLAQAGGYTF. CDR3 DNA sequence: TGCGCCAGCAGCTTGGCCCAGGCTGGTGGCTACACCTTC.

CDR3 sequence: CSVAGTGYFAFF. DNA for the CDR3: TGCAGCGTGGCCGGGACAGGGTATTTTGCTTTCTTT. V and J are TRBV29-1 and TRBJ1-1, with TRBD1 matching over 9 bases. The germline gives CDR1 SQVTM, CDR2 ANQGSEA. This CDR3 comprises 12 residues. The V gene end was trimmed by 6 bases and the J gene end by 11 bases; junction bases not matched to a gene: 10.

The chain uses TRBV5-5 and TRBJ2-5; 10 bases agree with TRBD2. Germline lookup yields CDR1 SGHKS and CDR2 YYEKEE (reference sequence). With V trimmed by 0 bases and J by 1 base, 3 bases remained unmatched. This CDR3 comprises 16 residues. In DNA, the CDR3 is TGTGCCAGCAGCTTGGCGGTAGCGGGGGGCCAAGAGACCCAGTACTTC. It translates to CASSLAVAGGQETQYF. Full variable domain (missing parts from reference TRBV5-5 and TRBJ2-5): DAGVTQSPTHLIKTRGQQVTLRCSPISGHKSVSWYQQVLGQGPQFIFQYYEKEERGRGNFPDRFSARQFPNYSSELNVNALLLGDSALYLCASSLAVAGGQETQYFGPGTRLLVL.

This chain connects TRBV29-1 to TRBJ2-7, with TRBD1 identical over 8 bases. CDR1 is SQVTM, CDR2 ANQGSEA, per germline. With 0 bases clipped from V and 1 base from J, the junction kept 5 bases outside the gene matches. This CDR3 comprises 15 residues. The CDR3 DNA reads as TGCAGCGTTGAAGATGCTCAGGGGGCGTCCTACGAGCAGTACTTC. Protein sequence: CSVEDAQGASYEQYF.

The table lists this clone with a few counts. The J gene is TRBJ2-1, the V gene TRBV5-1; D is perhaps TRBD2 (6 bases). The V and J ends lost 0 bases and 4 bases respectively, with 17 bases between them. This CDR3 spans 17 amino acids. Germline assignment: CDR1 SGHRS and CDR2 YFSETQ. The CDR3: CASSLGGRGLSYNEQFF. The CDR3, as DNA: TGCGCCAGCAGCTTGGGGGGAAGGGGACTTTCATACAATGAGCAGTTCTTC.

In this sample, this clone turned up a few times. This rearrangement joins TRBV5-1 to TRBJ2-3; 8 nucleotides line up with TRBD2. With 2 bases clipped from V and 2 bases from J, the junction kept 7 bases outside the gene matches. This CDR3 comprises 16 residues. The germline CDR1 and CDR2 sequences are SGHRS and YFSETQ. DNA of the CDR3: TGCGCCAGCAGCTTTGGCGGGGGGAGAGCCACAGATACGCAGTATTTT. This translates into CASSFGGGRATDTQYF.

The genes are TRBV6-1 and TRBJ2-1, with 7 nucleotides matching TRBD2. V lost 7 bases and J lost 4; bases outside the gene matches: 7. The CDR3 loop spans 14 amino acids. The V gene's germline CDR1 is MNHNS and CDR2 SASEGT. The CDR3: CASNTGTTYNEQFF. The CDR3 DNA is TGTGCCAGCAATACCGGGACTACTTACAATGAGCAGTTCTTC.

This chain uses TRBV6-6 with TRBJ2-1, with 14 bases aligning to TRBD2. This CDR3 is built from 14 residues. V trimming: 4 bases; J trimming: 10 bases; junction bases outside the gene matches: 3. The germline V gene encodes CDR1 MNHNY and CDR2 SVGAGI (reference sequence). CDR3 sequence: CASSLWTSGGEQFF. In DNA form, the CDR3 reads TGTGCCAGCAGTTTATGGACTAGCGGGGGGGAGCAGTTCTTC.

The V call is TRBV10-2, the J call TRBJ2-3, with 10 bases lining up with TRBD2. CDR1 is WSHSY, CDR2 SAAADI, per germline. The CDR3 has 14 residues. Losses at the gene ends were 7 bases for V and 3 bases for J; bases not matched to a gene: 4. In nucleotides, the CDR3 is TGCGCCAGCAAGCAGCGGGGGGGAACAGATACGCAGTATTTT. Translating gives CASKQRGGTDTQYF.

This clone was recorded only once. This rearrangement joins TRBV19 to TRBJ2-1, with 9 positions matching TRBD2. Germline trimming cut 2 bases from V and 0 bases from J; bases unmatched to any gene: 8. Germline CDR1 reads LNHDA; CDR2 reads SQIVND (reference sequence). The CDR3 contains 18 residues. The CDR3 sequence: CASSIKAGGRRSYNEQFF. CDR3 in DNA: TGTGCCAGTAGTATAAAAGCGGGGGGCCGCCGCTCCTACAATGAGCAGTTCTTC.

The chain employs TRBV10-3 and TRBJ2-7; possibly TRBD2 for D (5 bases). CDR3 length equals 14 residues. Germline CDR1 is ENHRY and CDR2 is SYGVKD. V lost 8 bases, J lost 1 base, and 15 bases lay in between. DNA of the CDR3: TGTGCCATCTCAGGCTCCTCGGGATCCTACGAGCAGTACTTC. Its translation is CAISGSSGSYEQYF.

The chain is built from TRBV9 and TRBJ2-7, with a weak D call TRBD1 (6 bases). From germline, CDR1 is SGDLS and CDR2 YYNGEE. The CDR3 contains 16 residues. Trimming took off 0 bases at V and 6 bases at J, with 19 bases between the two ends. The CDR3 DNA reads as TGTGCCAGCAGCGTAGGCCCCAGGGGTTATGGCAGCGAGCAGTACTTC. Amino acids: CASSVGPRGYGSEQYF. The full variable domain, rest sourced from reference TRBV9 and TRBJ2-7, is DSGVTQTPKHLITATGQRVTLRCSPRSGDLSVYWYQQSLDQGLQFLIQYYNGEERAKGNILERFSAQQFPDLHSELNLSSLELGDSALYFCASSVGPRGYGSEQYFGPGTRLTVT.

The rearrangement uses TRBV5-1 and TRBJ2-5, with TRBD2 matching over 9 bases. This CDR3 contains 14 residues. The V and J ends lost 2 bases and 4 bases, in that order; junction bases with no gene match: 3. Germline V gene sequence: CDR1 SGHRS, CDR2 YFSETQ. The CDR3 DNA reads TGCGCCAGCAGCTTTAGCGGGGGAGGAGAGACCCAGTACTTC. It translates to CASSFSGGGETQYF. Full variable domain (remainder filled in from reference TRBV5-1 and TRBJ2-5): KAGVTQTPRYLIKTRGQQVTLSCSPISGHRSVSWYQQTPGQGLQFLFEYFSETQRNKGNFPGRFSGRQFSNSRSEMNVSTLELGDSALYLCASSFSGGGETQYFGPGTRLLVL.